This TCR beta chain was observed in a study of blood T cell repertoires in COVID-19 (dated by TCRdb to 2020 to 2022). About the full investigation: Samples covering the acute and convalescent phases of COVID-19 were provided by collaborators in the United States, Italy and Spain. The material from the prospective study consisted of cDNA or gDNA derived from T cells, B-cell-depleted T cells, or PBMCs. Deeply sampled blood TCRbeta repertoires from subjects exposed to, actively infected with, or recovered from COVID-19 were included in the dataset. The repertoires were released in a freely available public database meant as a resource for research on the immune response to SARS-CoV-2. The samples were drawn from two sources: the first 160 participants of the ongoing ImmuneRACE study, and fewer than 1,500 subjects contributed by 6 global collaborators. Nearly every sample came with metadata listing a de-identified subject ID, COVID-19 status, age in years and sex. Where available, HLA class I and class II types were taken from metadata supplied by the sample provider and were not determined by assay-based typing.

The investigation overall reported the following: The quantity of clinical and demographic metadata differed by source and by participant and was supplied without curation.

The cysteine opens and the phenylalanine closes a CDR3 of 13 amino acids. Only the CDR3 part of the read is kept: 39 bases, read in frame from the first base. V was cut back by 7 bases and J by 1 base, leaving a gap of 10 bases between them. TCRbeta CDR3 regions were amplified from genomic DNA by means of the immunoSEQ Assay, a bias-controlled multiplex PCR. The published analysis was carried out like this. The number of nucleated cells in each sample was estimated from the amplification of reference gene primers within the assay. To quantify the absolute abundance of each unique TCRbeta CDR3 rearrangement, sequence reads were collapsed and filtered. For each sample, productive Simpson clonality was calculated as the square root of Simpson's diversity index across productive rearrangements. TCRdb limited this immuneACCESS table to in-frame rearrangements with V and J called. A share of clones is missing; checked studies link under half to unresolved V genes, and the rest is unexplained. V and J calls and clone size follow that table, whereas D and trimming were derived from the DNA. This sample gives roughly 200,000 clones in total; 81% of them show up just once. 9.5% to 11% of the sample belongs to the ten largest clones.

One collaborating source in Seattle enrolled patients during active infection and followed them longitudinally through the course of disease. Each collaborating institution followed its own protocols to collect whole blood in K2EDTA tubes. Collaborator samples were shipped for TCRbeta analysis as frozen whole blood, isolated PBMCs, or DNA extracted from either sample type. This clone was recorded once. The clone's antigen remains unknown. Base qualities were left out, and no much larger clone turns up one base away. Rearrangement joined TRBV12-3 or TRBV12-4 to TRBJ1-1, with the D gene not confidently named. The receptor's source is a woman aged 40 to 50 with COVID-19, enrolled during active disease. The sequenced sample consisted of peripheral blood. The CDR3 amino acid sequence is: CASTLTENTEAFF. In nucleotides, the sequence is TGTGCCAGCACCCTGACTGAGAACACTGAAGCTTTCTTT.